These 9 T cell receptor beta chains came from one sample sequenced in a study of regulatory T cells in long-lasting Graves disease. Specified time point: persistent/refractory GD, antithyroid drugs over 5 years with positive TRAb. PBMCs provided the RNA from which the TCR library was made. Investigators prepared the TCR beta libraries by applying iRepertoire HTBI primers and Arm-PCR of CDR3 regions. Via MiXCR, TCRdb re-called the multiplex PCR reads, giving one row per CDR3 protein. Of about 470,000 distinct CDR3 sequences listed, roughly 20% are singletons. Sequences were derived from peripheral blood mononuclear cells (PBMCs), sampled when the disease was refractory, from a patient treated with antithyroid drugs. The origin of the receptors is a female donor with Graves disease.

The V and J genes are TRBV6-2 or TRBV6-3 and TRBJ1-1; no clear D. This CDR3 spans 14 amino acids. V was shortened by 2 bases and J by 5 bases, with 12 bases between the two germline ends. CDR1 MNHEY and CDR2 SVGEGT come from the germline V gene. CDR3 sequence: CASSYSTRRTEAFF. CDR3 DNA sequence: TGTGCCAGCAGTTACAGTACAAGAAGGACTGAAGCTTTCTTT.

This clonotype came up many times. This sequence joins TRBV28 and TRBJ2-2; 11 bases agree with TRBD2. After removal of 6 bases from V and 1 base from J, the junction contained 7 bases not matched to a gene. The V gene's germline CDR1 is MDHEN and CDR2 SYDVKM. The CDR3 sequence is 17 residues long. The CDR3 here is CASRPLSGRGNTGELFF. In DNA, the CDR3 is TGTGCCAGCAGACCACTTAGCGGGAGGGGGAACACCGGGGAGCTGTTTTTT.

This clonotype was found a few times. The chain has TRBV6-2 or TRBV6-3 and TRBJ2-7, with 7 bases matching TRBD1. Germline V gene data show CDR1 as MNHEY and CDR2 as SVGEGT. The ends lost 0 bases at V and 3 bases at J; junction bases unmatched: 8. The CDR3 runs 16 residues. Here the CDR3 DNA reads TGTGCCAGCAGTTACTCGAAAATGAACAGGGGCTACGAGCAGTACTTC. Translation gives CASSYSKMNRGYEQYF.

In its sample, this clonotype was seen a few times. The chain recombines TRBV11-1 with TRBJ2-1, with D perhaps assigned TRBD1 or TRBD2 (6 bases each). CDR3 length equals 16 residues. The V end lost 0 bases, the J end lost 6 bases, and 15 bases lay between the germline ends. The germline V gene has CDR1 SGHAT and CDR2 FQDESV (reference sequence). CDR3 in DNA: TGTGCCAGCAGCTTAGCGGGCAACGGGGGCACCAATGAGCAGTTCTTC. Its translation is CASSLAGNGGTNEQFF.

This clonotype was observed a handful of times. The chain employs TRBV4-1 and TRBJ1-2, with D unclear. The V gene lost 0 bases and the J gene lost 8 bases, with 10 bases spanning the gap. Germline loops: CDR1 MGHRA, CDR2 YSYEKL. CDR3 length: 13 amino acids. The CDR3 DNA follows: TGCGCCAGCAGCCAAGACAGAGTATACGGCTACACCTTC. Translated: CASSQDRVYGYTF.

The V gene is TRBV6-1, the J gene TRBJ2-7; D uncertain. Germline CDR1 and CDR2: MNHNS and SASEGT. Trimming pared 2 bases from V and 5 bases from J, leaving 10 bases between. This CDR3 has 13 amino acids. CDR3 bases: TGTGCCAGCAGTGAATATTCCAGTAACGAGCAGTACTTC. This sequence encodes CASSEYSSNEQYF.

This clonotype was observed a handful of times. V gene TRBV7-2 combines with J gene TRBJ1-5; D gene ambiguous. Per the germline V gene, CDR1 is SGHTA and CDR2 is FQGNSA. Deletions cut 1 base from V and 3 bases from J, with 10 bases between. The CDR3 runs to 15 residues. The CDR3 reads CASSLVSLTNQPQHF. The CDR3 DNA reads as TGTGCCAGCAGCTTAGTATCACTGACCAATCAGCCCCAGCATTTT.

This clonotype was recorded many times. The chain uses TRBV25-1 and TRBJ2-4; unclear D gene. Between the trimmed V and J ends, which lost 3 bases and 1 base, there was a span of 19 bases. Germline assignment: CDR1 MGHDK and CDR2 SYGVNS. CDR3 size: 18 residues. For the CDR3, the DNA is TGTGCCAGCAGTGACCGCCAACAGATACCCTCTGCCAAAAACATTCAGTACTTC. This gives the protein CASSDRQQIPSAKNIQYF.

This clonotype was seen many times. The V call is TRBV5-5, the J call TRBJ1-5; D remains unclear. The length of the CDR3 is 15 residues. Trimming took 1 base from V and 2 from J, leaving 10 bases between them. Per the germline V gene, CDR1 is SGHKS and CDR2 is YYEKEE (reference sequence). The CDR3 nucleotides are TGTGCCAGCAGCTTGTCGACGAGGGGCAATCAGCCCCAGCATTTT. Residues: CASSLSTRGNQPQHF.